A single sample gave rise to the 9 T cell receptor beta chains below, sequenced in a study of blood T cell repertoires in COVID-19. Only in-frame clones appear in the TCRdb table, and some are missing; sequencing was by immunoSEQ multiplex PCR. The table has about 260,000 clones, around 83% seen once. The sample comprised peripheral blood. These TCRs come from a man younger than 35 with active or convalescent COVID-19.

The rearrangement joins TRBV7-2 to TRBJ2-1, with D uncertain. The CDR3 runs 15 residues. Germline values: CDR1 SGHTA, CDR2 FQGNSA. The ends were cut back, 1 base at V and 4 bases at J, with 11 bases in the middle. Here the CDR3 reads CASSLVPGRYNEQFF. CDR3 DNA sequence: TGTGCCAGCAGCTTAGTTCCGGGTAGGTACAATGAGCAGTTCTTC.

This chain joins TRBV19 and TRBJ2-7; possibly TRBD1 for D (6 bases). CDR3 length: 15 amino acids. Germline V gene data show CDR1 as LNHDA and CDR2 as SQIVND (reference sequence). Trimming took off 6 bases at V and 5 bases at J, with 20 bases between the two ends. The DNA of the CDR3 is TGTGCCAGTAGAAGACCGGGACAAGGGGACCACGAGCAGTACTTC. The encoded protein is CASRRPGQGDHEQYF.

The chain couples TRBV5-1 to TRBJ1-1; 9 nucleotides line up with TRBD1. CDR3 size: 15 residues. Germline-derived CDR1 and CDR2 are SGHRS and YFSETQ. Trimming removed 0 bases from V and 0 bases from J; junction bases left unmatched: 0. The CDR3 loop reads CASSLGTGVNTEAFF. CDR3 sequence (DNA): TGCGCCAGCAGCTTGGGGACAGGGGTGAACACTGAAGCTTTCTTT. The variable domain in full, completed from reference TRBV5-1 and TRBJ1-1, reads KAGVTQTPRYLIKTRGQQVTLSCSPISGHRSVSWYQQTPGQGLQFLFEYFSETQRNKGNFPGRFSGRQFSNSRSEMNVSTLELGDSALYLCASSLGTGVNTEAFFGQGTRLTVV.

This clone is a singleton in its sample. The rearrangement uses TRBV4-1 and TRBJ2-5; 7 bases agree with TRBD2. The CDR3 runs to 15 residues. Trimming cost V 0 bases and J 5 bases; bases outside gene matches: 6. Germline assignment: CDR1 MGHRA and CDR2 YSYEKL. As DNA, the CDR3 is TGCGCCAGCAGCCAAGATCTGAATAGCGGGGAGACCCAGTACTTC. Its translation: CASSQDLNSGETQYF.

This clone was observed once. The chain joins TRBV18 to TRBJ1-5; D is perhaps TRBD1 (6 bases). This CDR3 is built from 14 residues. Germline lookup yields CDR1 KGHSH and CDR2 LQKENI. The V gene lost 3 bases and the J gene lost 9 bases, with 15 bases spanning the gap. In DNA form, the CDR3 reads TGTGCCAGCTCACCCGGACAGACGCTGGTGCCCCAGCATTTT. It yields the protein CASSPGQTLVPQHF.

This clone was seen a single time. The rearrangement uses TRBV6-1 and TRBJ1-5, with 8 bases lining up with TRBD1. Per the germline V gene, CDR1 is MNHNS and CDR2 is SASEGT. V shed 4 bases and J 5 bases; nucleotides not matched to a gene: 13. This CDR3 region has 17 residues. The DNA of the CDR3 is TGTGCCAGCAGTGGAGCCTTAGAAACAGGGGGACATCAGCCCCAGCATTTT. Protein product: CASSGALETGGHQPQHF.

This chain uses TRBV6-5 with TRBJ2-1, with D possibly matching TRBD2 (6 bases). The CDR3 spans 14 residues. V gave up 6 bases and J gave up 7 bases, with 16 bases separating them. Germline V gives CDR1 MNHEY, CDR2 SVGAGI. CDR3: CASRDDGGANEQFF. The DNA for the CDR3 is TGTGCCAGCAGGGACGACGGGGGAGCGAATGAGCAGTTCTTC.

The chain is built from TRBV2 and TRBJ2-3, with TRBD2 matching 14 bases. This CDR3 is built from 13 residues. Unmatched junction bases numbered 2, after V lost 9 bases and J lost 6 bases. Germline V gene sequence: CDR1 SNHLY, CDR2 FYNNEI. The DNA for the CDR3 is TGTGCCAGGGGACTAGCGGGAGCGGATACGCAGTATTTT. Translated: CARGLAGADTQYF.

The J gene is TRBJ2-7, the V gene TRBV7-7, with a possible D match to TRBD2 (5 bases). CDR3 size: 14 residues. Germline lookup yields CDR1 SSHAT and CDR2 FNYEAQ (reference sequence). V lost 5 bases, J lost 7 bases, and 18 bases lay in between. DNA for the CDR3: TGTGCCAGCAGCCTGAGTATTATATCGGGGGAGCAGTACTTC. Translation gives CASSLSIISGEQYF.